Each of the 20 T cell receptor beta chains below was sequenced from the same sample in a study of blood T cells in healthy people across ages. Through a sample-barcoded 5' primer and a J-beta primer mix, a second PCR was run for roughly 7 to 12 cycles. MiXCR, run by TCRdb on the 5' RACE reads, gives a single entry per CDR3 protein. The data hold 540,000 or so distinct CDR3 sequences, with 27% observed a single time. Sequencing was done on a sample of blood. These receptor sequences come from a woman between 65 and 79 years old in good health.

V is TRBV18 and J is TRBJ2-1; 8 bases align to TRBD1. TRBJ2-7 explains the end of the DNA better; the J call may be wrong. Germline V gene lookup returns CDR1 KGHSH and CDR2 LQKENI. The CDR3 covers 15 residues. The CDR3 DNA reads TGTGCCAGCTCACCAAACAGGGGGTCTAGGAACGAGCAGTACTTC. As protein: CASSPNRGSRNEQYF.

The gene calls are TRBV20-1 and TRBJ2-5; D unresolved. The CDR3 loop spans 11 amino acids. Trimming cost V 1 base and J 7 bases, with 7 bases left between them. Germline-derived CDR1 and CDR2 are DFQATT and SNEGSKA (reference sequence). CDR3 in amino acids: CSARGPATQYF. As DNA, the CDR3 is TGCAGTGCTAGAGGGCCGGCGACCCAGTACTTC.

In its sample, this clonotype was seen a few times. This CDR3 reads CASSPKLGQGNNEQYF. CDR3 DNA: TGTGCCAGCAGCCCGAAGTTGGGACAGGGAAATAACGAGCAGTACTTC. The rearrangement links TRBV9 to TRBJ2-7; 9 bases fit TRBD1. Germline V gene sequence: CDR1 SGDLS, CDR2 YYNGEE. Trimming at V came to 4 bases and at J to 5 bases, leaving 13 bases not matched to a gene. The CDR3 loop spans 16 amino acids.

This rearrangement joins TRBV4-1 to TRBJ2-3, with D possibly TRBD1 on 6 matching bases. The CDR3 has 13 amino acids. Trimming took off 2 bases at V and 11 bases at J, with 14 bases between the two ends. The germline V gene has CDR1 MGHRA and CDR2 YSYEKL. The CDR3 sequence is CASSQSTGSGQYF. The CDR3 DNA is TGCGCCAGCAGCCAAAGTACAGGGTCGGGGCAGTATTTT.

This chain connects TRBV7-2 to TRBJ2-3; 8 nucleotides agree with TRBD2. V trimming: 0 bases; J trimming: 7 bases; junction bases outside the gene matches: 6. CDR3 size: 15 residues. The germline gives CDR1 SGHTA, CDR2 FQGNSA. CDR3 DNA: TGTGCCAGCAGCTTAGCGCGGGGGGAGGCGTATACGCAGTATTTT. This translates into CASSLARGEAYTQYF.

The sample holds a few counts of this clonotype. The chain couples TRBV5-6 to TRBJ2-5; 8 bases line up with TRBD2. In germline, CDR1 is SGHDT, CDR2 YYEEEE. The CDR3 contains 14 residues. J gave up 7 bases and V 10 bases, and 15 bases lay outside the gene matches. The CDR3 nucleotides are TGTGCCTCCCTCCGGACTAGCTTAAGTGGGACCCAGTACTTC. Translation: CASLRTSLSGTQYF. Using reference TRBV5-6 and TRBJ2-5 for the parts outside the CDR3, the full variable domain is DAGVTQSPTHLIKTRGQQVTLRCSPKSGHDTVSWYQQALGQGPQFIFQYYEEEERQRGNFPDRFSGHQFPNYSSELNVNALLLGDSALYLCASLRTSLSGTQYFGPGTRLLVL.

This clonotype was picked up a small number of times. J is TRBJ2-7 and V is TRBV4-3; 11 bases line up with TRBD1. The CDR3 runs 16 residues. The germline V gene encodes CDR1 LGHNA and CDR2 YSLEER. The ends lost 2 bases at V and 3 bases at J; junction bases unmatched: 6. This CDR3 reads CASSQSGTGGFYEQYF. CDR3 DNA sequence: TGCGCCAGCAGCCAATCCGGGACAGGGGGGTTCTACGAGCAGTACTTC.

This clonotype came up a few times. J is TRBJ1-1 and V is TRBV5-1; 7 bases map to TRBD1. The CDR3 spans 13 residues. The V gene end was trimmed by 6 bases and the J gene end by 4 bases; junction bases not matched to a gene: 6. Germline loops: CDR1 SGHRS, CDR2 YFSETQ. CDR3 DNA sequence: TGCGCCAGCAACCAACAGGGGAGCACTGAAGCTTTCTTT. Its translation: CASNQQGSTEAFF.

The rearrangement joins TRBV9 to TRBJ2-5, with 7 bases aligning to TRBD1. CDR3 length: 15 amino acids. With V trimmed by 0 bases and J by 0 bases, 2 bases remained unmatched. Germline V gene sequence: CDR1 SGDLS, CDR2 YYNGEE. The CDR3 sequence: CASSVGQGDQETQYF. The DNA of the CDR3 is TGTGCCAGCAGCGTAGGGCAGGGGGACCAAGAGACCCAGTACTTC.

The chain has TRBV20-1 and TRBJ1-2; the match to TRBD1 covers 10 bases. The CDR3 extends over 13 amino acids. CDR1 and CDR2 from the germline V gene are DFQATT and SNEGSKA (reference sequence). V lost 6 bases, J lost 7 bases, and 8 bases stayed unmatched. The CDR3 here is CSAGDRGGSGYTF. CDR3 nucleotide sequence: TGCAGTGCCGGGGACAGGGGAGGATCTGGCTACACCTTC.

The chain joins TRBV6-5 to TRBJ2-1; 9 bases are shared with TRBD2. Germline-derived CDR1 and CDR2 are MNHEY and SVGAGI. The CDR3 is 17 residues long. V trimming: 2 bases; J trimming: 7 bases; junction bases outside the gene matches: 12. CDR3 region: CASSYDSAGGPRNEQFF. As DNA, the CDR3 is TGTGCCAGCAGTTACGACTCTGCGGGGGGGCCCCGGAATGAGCAGTTCTTC.

The rearrangement joins TRBV6-2 or TRBV6-3 to TRBJ1-5; the D gene is possibly TRBD1 (5 bases). The length of the CDR3 is 11 residues. Trimming took off 7 bases at V and 10 bases at J, with 11 bases between the two ends. CDR1 is MNHEY and CDR2 is SVGEGT in the germline V gene. DNA of the CDR3: TGTGCCAGCATGACAGTGGCACCCCAGCATTTT. Translating gives CASMTVAPQHF.

At least ten counts were recorded for this clonotype. The V and J genes are TRBV5-1 and TRBJ2-1; tentatively, D is TRBD2 (5 bases). The germline gives CDR1 SGHRS, CDR2 YFSETQ. Trimming cost V 1 base and J 7 bases, with 6 bases left between them. CDR3 length: 12 amino acids. This CDR3 reads CASSLLANEQFF. The CDR3 nucleotides are TGCGCCAGCAGCTTGCTAGCAAATGAGCAGTTCTTC. The complete variable domain, with remaining parts taken from reference TRBV5-1 and TRBJ2-1, reads KAGVTQTPRYLIKTRGQQVTLSCSPISGHRSVSWYQQTPGQGLQFLFEYFSETQRNKGNFPGRFSGRQFSNSRSEMNVSTLELGDSALYLCASSLLANEQFFGPGTRLTVL.

There are a few counts of this clonotype. The chain joins TRBV6-1 to TRBJ2-7; D is unresolved. V was pared by 4 bases and J by 7 bases, with 17 bases between. CDR1 MNHNS and CDR2 SASEGT come from the germline V gene. This CDR3 has 14 residues. The CDR3: CASSVVRALREQYF. DNA for the CDR3: TGTGCCAGCAGTGTCGTCAGAGCCCTCCGGGAGCAGTACTTC.

This clonotype was counted a few times. The chain employs TRBV4-3 and TRBJ2-5; D is ambiguous. With 1 base removed from V and 5 bases from J, the gap between germline ends came to 17 bases. This CDR3 is 16 amino acids long. Per the germline V gene, CDR1 is LGHNA and CDR2 is YSLEER. The CDR3 nucleotides read TGCGCCAGCAGCCAAGTAGCAGCTCCGTCGATTGAGACCCAGTACTTC. It codes for CASSQVAAPSIETQYF.

The rearrangement uses TRBV7-9 and TRBJ1-6, with D possibly being TRBD1 (5 bases). CDR1 is SEHNR and CDR2 is FQNEAQ in the germline V gene (reference sequence). The CDR3 sequence is 15 residues long. V was cut by 1 base and J by 7 bases, with 11 bases left in between. CDR3 sequence (DNA): TGTGCCAGCAGCTTAGTCGCAGGGAAGAATTCACCCCTCCACTTT. Its protein product is CASSLVAGKNSPLHF.

This clonotype turned up a few times. The V gene is TRBV4-1, the J gene TRBJ2-3; 11 bases align to TRBD2. The CDR3 is 17 amino acids. The germline V gene encodes CDR1 MGHRA and CDR2 YSYEKL. Unmatched junction bases numbered 6, after V lost 2 bases and J lost 2 bases. The CDR3 nucleotides are TGCGCCAGCAGCCAAACGACTAGCGGGGCGCACACAGATACGCAGTATTTT. This codes for CASSQTTSGAHTDTQYF.

As for this clonotype: Relative to the germline gene, one junction end is altered; a read error may explain this. The chain links TRBV27 to TRBJ1-2; 7 bases are shared with TRBD1. Germline loops: CDR1 MNHEY, CDR2 SMNVEV (reference sequence). This CDR3 is 13 amino acids long. This chain's CDR3 is CASSFRDSHRLAF. The CDR3 DNA reads as TGTGCCAGCAGTTTTCGGGACAGTCATCGGTTGGCCTTC.

In this sample, this clonotype turned up a few times. The chain uses TRBV20-1 and TRBJ2-2; tentatively, D is TRBD1 (5 bases). The CDR3 spans 15 residues. Trimming took off 3 bases at V and 1 base at J, with 12 bases between the two ends. Germline CDR1 and CDR2: DFQATT and SNEGSKA (reference sequence). DNA for the CDR3: TGCAGTGCTAGTCCGAGGACACTGAACACCGGGGAGCTGTTTTTT. It codes for CSASPRTLNTGELFF.

There are a few counts of this clonotype. The CDR3 region has the DNA TGTGCCAGCAGCCAGCAGGGACAGGGAACACCCCTCCACTTT. As protein: CASSQQGQGTPLHF. V gene TRBV12-3 or TRBV12-4 combines with J gene TRBJ1-6; 9 nucleotides line up with TRBD1. V trimming: 6 bases; J trimming: 11 bases; junction bases outside the gene matches: 8. This CDR3 spans 14 amino acids.